This TCR beta chain was recorded in a study of T-cell memory formation after mild COVID-19. Study-wide context: There were largely donor-specific TCR clusters. Study-level points and caveats: Clones that shrank (day 15 to 85) were balanced CD4/CD8, whereas later expanders leaned CD4+. CD8+ contracting clones occupied EMRA, while CD4+ ones occupied mainly CM and EM.

The CDR3 spans 15 residues. V was clipped by 4 bases and J by 4 bases; unmatched bases: 7. The germline gives CDR1 MNHEY, CDR2 SVGEGT. TCRdb re-analysed the 5' RACE reads in MiXCR, keeping a single row per CDR3 protein. The sample lists 270,000 or so distinct CDR3 sequences, over 15% seen once, with around 20% in the top ten. This clonotype was recorded a few times. As yet, its antigen is unknown. This clonotype was obtained from a man between 18 and 35 years old who had mild COVID-19 (a few samples of this study predate the infection). Cell type and time point are not known. The sequencing sample was made of PBMCs or a T cell subset sorted from them (not recorded which). The V call is TRBV6-2 or TRBV6-3, the J call TRBJ1-2; 9 nucleotides line up with TRBD1. DNA of the CDR3: TGTGCCAGCAGTTTCCCGGGACAGGGATCCTATGGCTACACCTTC. Its protein product is CASSFPGQGSYGYTF.